This T cell receptor beta chain was sequenced during a study of cytomegalovirus exposure and HLA in healthy donors. About the research overall: The study's early data release held about 85 million unique TCRs from HLA-typed donors.

Study observations and caveats: Judged likely to be a sequencing artifact was a cluster of highly shared sequence variants.

PCR involved 60 Vbeta and 13 Jbeta primers. Original processing methods: Around 83 million unique TCR beta chains, some 11 million shared, were counted in a later analysis. Sequencing used immunoSEQ multiplex PCR; TCRdb keeps in-frame clones, though not all of them. V, J and clone size are taken as reported in that table, and D and trimming were inferred from the DNA itself. Among around 65,000 clones listed, roughly 78% were seen once. This CDR3 is 14 amino acids long. Trimming pared 1 base from V and 1 base from J, leaving 7 bases between. Germline CDR1 LNHNV, CDR2 YYDKDF (reference sequence). In regard to this clone: What it binds is unknown.

Healthy bone marrow donors formed the donor group. This clonotype was obtained from a woman younger than 45 in good health and CMV-seronegative. The chain joins TRBV15 to TRBJ1-1; D call uncertain. The sequenced material came from PBMCs. The CDR3, as DNA: TGTGCCACCAGCAGAGGGACTCAGAACACTGAAGCTTTCTTT. This gives the protein CATSRGTQNTEAFF.